A single sample is the source of the 14 T cell receptor beta chains below, sequenced in a study of identical twins. TCRdb itself ran the 5' RACE reads through MiXCR, one entry per CDR3 protein. The top ten clones hold 0.4% to 0.6% of a sample with 450,000 to 600,000 distinct CDR3 sequences, about 20% of them seen once. In addition, the sample was reused for a study of yellow fever vaccine responses in identical twins.

The sequencing input was CD4+ T cells sorted from blood. Receptors originate from a woman aged 18-35 years in good health.

There are a few counts of this clonotype. V is TRBV19 and J is TRBJ2-1; 11 bases agree with TRBD2. Germline lookup yields CDR1 LNHDA and CDR2 SQIVND (reference sequence). The trim removed 5 bases at V and 5 bases at J, leaving 11 bases unmatched. This CDR3 spans 17 amino acids. CDR3 sequence (DNA): TGTGCCAGTAGTGACTCTTTTAGCGGGAGGGCCAACAATGAGCAGTTCTTC. Translation: CASSDSFSGRANNEQFF.

This clonotype was seen a handful of times. V usage is TRBV7-3 and J usage is TRBJ1-1, with TRBD1 identical over 7 bases. This CDR3 has 13 residues. With 1 base clipped from V and 6 bases from J, the junction kept 2 bases outside the gene matches. CDR1 SGHTA and CDR2 FQGTGA come from the germline V gene. The CDR3 nucleotides read TGTGCCAGCAGCTTAATCAGGGGGGCTGAAGCTTTCTTT. This encodes CASSLIRGAEAFF.

The chain employs TRBV7-8 and TRBJ2-7; tentative D call: TRBD1 (6 bases). This CDR3 is built from 14 residues. Germline-derived CDR1 and CDR2 are SGHVS and FQNEAQ. V lost 1 base, J lost 3 bases, and 10 bases lay in between. The DNA for the CDR3 is TGTGCCAGCAGCTTAGGGACAGCGAGCTACGAGCAGTACGTC. Its protein is CASSLGTASYEQYV.

The chain recombines TRBV21-1 with TRBJ2-3; the table's D call, TRBD2, was not checked against the DNA. TRBV21-1 is annotated as a pseudogene. CDR3 size: 18 residues. The CDR3 coding sequence is TGTGCCAGCAGCAAAGCTAAAAAGGGGCCTCCTAGCACAGATACGCAGTATTTT. Its protein is CASSKAKKGPPSTDTQYF.

This clonotype was seen only a few times. CDR3 residues: CSAGGAGSYNEQFF. In DNA form, the CDR3 reads TGCAGTGCTGGGGGGGCGGGGTCCTACAATGAGCAGTTCTTC. The chain carries TRBV20-1 and TRBJ2-1; perhaps TRBD2 as D (7 bases). The CDR3 is 14 residues long. V was trimmed by 5 bases and J by 1 base, leaving 12 bases between them. CDR1 is DFQATT, CDR2 SNEGSKA, per germline (reference sequence).

In this sample, this clonotype turned up a few times. The J gene is TRBJ2-1, the V gene TRBV19, with 9 bases aligning to TRBD1. CDR1 and CDR2 from the germline V gene are LNHDA and SQIVND (reference sequence). V shed 0 bases, J shed 7 bases, and the junction held 7 bases outside the gene matches. The CDR3 covers 16 residues. The DNA for the CDR3 is TGTGCCAGTAGTATAGACTCCGGGACAGGGAGGAATGAGCAGTTCTTC. Protein sequence: CASSIDSGTGRNEQFF.

There are many counts of this clonotype. This chain connects TRBV12-3 or TRBV12-4 to TRBJ2-2; D might be TRBD1 or TRBD2, each matching 5 bases. Trimming took 7 bases from V and 4 from J, leaving 10 bases between them. This CDR3 has 13 amino acids. Here the CDR3 reads CASNQGTTGELFF. The CDR3 DNA follows: TGTGCCAGCAATCAAGGGACCACCGGGGAGCTGTTTTTT.

V and J are TRBV9 and TRBJ2-1; D may be TRBD1 (5 bases). The CDR3 runs to 14 residues. Germline CDR1 and CDR2: SGDLS and YYNGEE. V lost 0 bases and J 8 bases, leaving 12 bases between the germline ends. CDR3 nucleotides: TGTGCCAGCAGCGTAGCGCAGGGAAGGTATGAGCAGTTCTTC. Translation gives CASSVAQGRYEQFF.

This clonotype was seen a handful of times. The CDR3 coding sequence is TGTGCCACCAGTGAGACAACTAGCGGGGGCCCCTACAATGAGCAGTTCTTC. It yields the protein CATSETTSGGPYNEQFF. This chain uses TRBV24-1 with TRBJ2-1; 11 nucleotides line up with TRBD2. The CDR3 sequence is 17 residues long. The J segment lost 2 bases and the V segment lost 4 bases, leaving 6 bases of the junction unmatched. Germline lookup yields CDR1 KGHDR and CDR2 SFDVKD.

This clonotype was seen more than once but under ten times. V gene TRBV27 combines with J gene TRBJ1-2; perhaps TRBD1 as D (5 bases). This CDR3 has 14 residues. Trimming took 5 bases from V and 1 from J, leaving 11 bases between them. Germline-derived CDR1 and CDR2 are MNHEY and SMNVEV (reference sequence). The CDR3 DNA sequence: TGTGCCAGCAGTCCGTTGGGGGGTAACTATGGCTACACCTTC. This gives the protein CASSPLGGNYGYTF.

This clonotype occurred a few times. V is TRBV5-1 and J is TRBJ2-1; 7 bases match TRBD2. J was trimmed by 7 bases and V by 4 bases; bases with no gene match: 2. The germline V gene encodes CDR1 SGHRS and CDR2 YFSETQ. The CDR3 length is 12 residues. CDR3 nucleotides: TGCGCCAGCAGCCAAGCGGGGAATGAGCAGTTCTTC. Translating it yields CASSQAGNEQFF.

In this sample, this clonotype turned up a few times. The V call is TRBV18, the J call TRBJ2-7; no definite D call. V shed 0 bases and J shed 6 bases, with 15 bases lying between them. This CDR3 contains 15 residues. CDR1 is KGHSH, CDR2 LQKENI, per germline. The CDR3 sequence: CASSPPLTLSVEQYF. The CDR3 coding sequence is TGTGCCAGCTCACCACCCCTGACCCTCTCTGTCGAGCAGTACTTC.

The chain recombines TRBV29-1 with TRBJ1-1, with D uncertain. V was pared by 5 bases and J by 1 base, with 5 bases between. Per germline, CDR1 SQVTM and CDR2 ANQGSEA. The CDR3 runs 11 residues. The CDR3 here is CSVWRNTEAFF. CDR3 nucleotide sequence: TGCAGCGTTTGGAGGAACACTGAAGCTTTCTTT.

This clonotype was found a few times. The chain recombines TRBV29-1 with TRBJ1-2; possible D gene TRBD1, 6 bases. This CDR3 region has 13 residues. The germline V and J ends were trimmed by 1 base and 5 bases, with 11 bases remaining between them. The germline V gene has CDR1 SQVTM and CDR2 ANQGSEA. The CDR3 nucleotides read TGCAGCGTTGAAGGGGGAGGGGGATATGGCTACACCTTC. Its translation: CSVEGGGGYGYTF. Complete variable domain (other parts from reference TRBV29-1 and TRBJ1-2): SAVISQKPSRDICQRGTSLTIQCQVDSQVTMMFWYRQQPGQSLTLIATANQGSEATYESGFVIDKFPISRPNLTFSTLTVSNMSPEDSSIYLCSVEGGGGYGYTFGSGTRLTVV.